This TCR beta chain was sequenced in a study of cytomegalovirus exposure and HLA in healthy donors. Study findings and constraints: Under in vitro conditions, three CMV-associated chains were confirmed as specific for CMV antigens. The study put 150 to 200 TCR beta chains on its list as cytomegalovirus-associated. Reported performance of the classifier showed diagnosis of cytomegalovirus status with high specificity and sensitivity.

V shed 0 bases and J 4 bases; nucleotides not matched to a gene: 6. CDR1 is MNHEY and CDR2 is SMNVEV in the germline V gene (reference sequence). CDR3 length equals 17 residues. Libraries were prepared by immunoSEQ multiplex PCR; TCRdb keeps only in-frame clonotypes and omits some of them. The sample gives 200,000 or so clones, 85% to 90% of which show up once; around 3% is in the top ten. Among the 100 to 150 subjects of the validation cohort, separate from the approximately 670-subject first cohort, were the donors. To note about this clone: The antigen is not known.

The specimen sequenced was PBMCs. The origin of this receptor is a woman between 18 and 30 years old in good health and CMV-seronegative. The chain employs TRBV27 and TRBJ2-2; 9 bases are shared with TRBD1. The CDR3 DNA reads TGTGCCAGCAGTTTATCAGCGACAGGGGGAAGCACCGGGGAGCTGTTTTTT. Translation gives CASSLSATGGSTGELFF.